This T cell receptor beta chain was recovered during a study of blood T cell repertoires in COVID-19. Overall study context: PBMCs, B-cell-depleted T cells, or T cells provided the cDNA or gDNA that made up the material.

Sequencing was performed with immunoSEQ multiplex PCR; in TCRdb, only in-frame clones are kept and a portion is missing. The sample lists about 96,000 clones, around 90% seen once, with 3.5% to 5% in the top ten. The germline CDR1 and CDR2 sequences are SEHNR and FQNEAQ (reference sequence). V lost 8 bases and J lost 5; bases outside the gene matches: 5. There are 12 residues in the CDR3. This TCR derives from a human donor with COVID-19, enrolled during active disease. The donor label of this sample is uncertain. The V gene is TRBV7-9, the J gene TRBJ2-5; 7 positions match TRBD2. What was sequenced was peripheral blood. The CDR3 DNA is TGTGCCAGCGGGCGGGGAGGGGAGACCCAGTACTTC. As protein: CASGRGGETQYF.